Each of the 11 T cell receptor beta chains below was sequenced from the same sample in a study of T cell repertoires in cytomegalovirus infection. From the reads, TCRdb called clonotypes with MiXCR, one entry per CDR3 protein. This table holds around 530,000 distinct CDR3 sequences, 26% found once. The material sequenced was PBMCs. These receptor sequences come from a human donor in good health (CMV status not recorded). Some clones in this sample may be carry-over from other donors' samples.

Many counts were recorded for this clonotype. V gene TRBV4-3 combines with J gene TRBJ1-2; a weak D match, TRBD1 (5 bases). Trimming stripped 1 base from V and 8 bases from J, with 11 bases between. The CDR3 covers 13 residues. Germline lookup yields CDR1 LGHNA and CDR2 YSLEER. The CDR3 reads CASSQARGGGYTF. DNA of the CDR3: TGCGCCAGCAGCCAAGCACGTGGGGGAGGCTACACCTTC.

This clonotype appeared a few times. The rearrangement joins TRBV4-3 to TRBJ2-3; D perhaps matches TRBD2 (5 bases). CDR3 length equals 15 residues. Germline V lookup: CDR1 LGHNA, CDR2 YSLEER. Trimming shortened V by 2 bases and J by 2 bases, and 11 bases separated the two germline ends. CDR3 sequence reads: CASSQNTRDTDTQYF. In DNA, the CDR3 is TGCGCCAGCAGCCAAAACACTAGGGACACAGATACGCAGTATTTT.

This clonotype was recorded a few times. The chain is built from TRBV24-1 and TRBJ1-2; perhaps TRBD1 as D (5 bases). With 4 bases removed from V and 4 bases from J, the gap between germline ends came to 18 bases. This CDR3 region has 16 residues. Per the germline V gene, CDR1 is KGHDR and CDR2 is SFDVKD. The CDR3, as DNA: TGTGCCACCAGTGAATCCGGGACTCCTCGGGGCTATGGCTACACCTTC. It specifies CATSESGTPRGYGYTF.

The rearrangement joins TRBV12-3 or TRBV12-4 to TRBJ1-5; 8 bases map to TRBD1. Trimming at V came to 6 bases and at J to 6 bases, leaving 7 bases not matched to a gene. The CDR3 is 14 residues long. This CDR3 is CASSLDREGQPQHF. The CDR3 nucleotides read TGTGCCAGCAGCTTGGACAGGGAGGGTCAGCCCCAGCATTTT.

This clonotype has a handful of counts. This rearrangement joins TRBV6-5 to TRBJ2-5, with 7 bases fitting TRBD1. With 5 bases clipped from V and 7 bases from J, the junction kept 7 bases outside the gene matches. Looked up from germline, CDR1 is MNHEY and CDR2 is SVGAGI. The CDR3 is 13 residues long. The CDR3 DNA is TGTGCCAGCAGTAGGGGACAGCTCGGGACCCAGTACTTC. It specifies CASSRGQLGTQYF.

This clonotype has a handful of counts. The V call is TRBV14, the J call TRBJ2-2; 7 nucleotides match TRBD2. The CDR3 length is 16 residues. The germline gives CDR1 SGHDN, CDR2 FVKESK. Trimming cost V 3 bases and J 6 bases; bases outside gene matches: 10. CDR3 in DNA: TGTGCCAGCAGCCAGCTAGCCGGGACTACCTCCGGGGAGCTGTTTTTT. Protein: CASSQLAGTTSGELFF. The whole variable domain, filled in from reference TRBV14 and TRBJ2-2, reads EAGVTQFPSHSVIEKGQTVTLRCDPISGHDNLYWYRRVMGKEIKFLLHFVKESKQDESGMPNNRFLAERTGGTYSTLKVQPAELEDSGVYFCASSQLAGTTSGELFFGEGSRLTVL.

This clonotype appeared many times. The chain uses TRBV19 and TRBJ2-1; 7 positions agree with TRBD2. Germline loops: CDR1 LNHDA, CDR2 SQIVND (reference sequence). The junction had 11 bases not matched to a gene; V was cut back by 2 bases and J by 1 base. The length of the CDR3 is 18 residues. This CDR3 is CASSISAGEYRSYNEQFF. The CDR3 bases are TGTGCCAGTAGTATAAGCGCGGGAGAGTACAGGTCCTACAATGAGCAGTTCTTC.

The chain recombines TRBV4-3 with TRBJ1-2, with D hard to call. Germline-derived CDR1 and CDR2 are LGHNA and YSLEER. The CDR3 length is 15 residues. V shed 0 bases and J shed 2 bases, with 10 bases lying between them. CDR3 residues: CASSQESGQNYGYTF. The CDR3 DNA reads TGCGCCAGCAGCCAAGAATCAGGTCAAAACTATGGCTACACCTTC.

This clonotype was observed a handful of times. V gene TRBV7-3 combines with J gene TRBJ1-5; D is unclear. The CDR3 sequence is 13 residues long. Between the trimmed V and J ends, which lost 5 bases and 7 bases, there was a span of 12 bases. The germline V gene has CDR1 SGHTA and CDR2 FQGTGA. Here the CDR3 DNA reads TGTGCCAGCAGCCCGACCGATGGACAGCCCCAGCATTTT. It yields the protein CASSPTDGQPQHF.

This clonotype was detected many times. This chain connects TRBV7-2 to TRBJ1-6; the D is unclear. This CDR3 contains 16 residues. Trimming took off 3 bases at V and 14 bases at J, with 23 bases between the two ends. Germline V gene lookup returns CDR1 SGHTA and CDR2 FQGNSA. The CDR3 is CASSFMLGGGLSTLHF. The DNA of the CDR3 is TGTGCCAGCAGCTTCATGTTAGGTGGCGGACTCAGCACCCTCCACTTT.

The chain combines TRBV5-4 with TRBJ2-7; D is unclear. CDR1 is SGHNT, CDR2 YYREEE, per germline (reference sequence). With 0 bases removed from V and 4 bases from J, the gap between germline ends came to 11 bases. This CDR3 contains 14 residues. This chain's CDR3 is CASSLEQNYYEQYF. The CDR3 DNA sequence: TGTGCCAGCAGCTTGGAACAGAATTATTACGAGCAGTACTTC. The whole variable domain, remainder taken from reference TRBV5-4 and TRBJ2-7, is ETGVTQSPTHLIKTRGQQVTLRCSSQSGHNTVSWYQQALGQGPQFIFQYYREEENGRGNFPPRFSGLQFPNYSSELNVNALELDDSALYLCASSLEQNYYEQYFGPGTRLTVT.